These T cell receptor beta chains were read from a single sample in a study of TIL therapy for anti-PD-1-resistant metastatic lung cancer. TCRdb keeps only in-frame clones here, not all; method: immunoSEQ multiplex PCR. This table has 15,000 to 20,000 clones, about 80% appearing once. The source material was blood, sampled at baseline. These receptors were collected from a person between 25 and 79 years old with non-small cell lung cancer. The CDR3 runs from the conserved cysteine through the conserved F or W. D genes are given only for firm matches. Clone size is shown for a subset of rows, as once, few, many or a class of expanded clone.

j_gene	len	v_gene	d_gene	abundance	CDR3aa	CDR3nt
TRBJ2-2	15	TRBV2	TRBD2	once	CASRGTSMATGELFF	TGTGCCAGCAGAGGGACTAGCATGGCCACCGGGGAGCTGTTTTTT
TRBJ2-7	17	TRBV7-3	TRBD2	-	CASSPQGLAGNTGEQYF	TGTGCCAGCAGCCCCCAGGGCCTAGCGGGAAATACGGGCGAGCAGTACTTC
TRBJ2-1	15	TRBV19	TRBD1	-	CASSTTGGPYNEQFF	TGTGCCAGTAGTACTACAGGGGGGCCCTACAATGAGCAGTTCTTC
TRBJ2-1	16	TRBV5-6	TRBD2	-	CASSLFGRAYYNEQFF	TGTGCCAGCAGCTTATTCGGGAGGGCCTATTACAATGAGCAGTTCTTC
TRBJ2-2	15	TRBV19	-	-	CASSIDHGNTGELFF	TGTGCCAGTAGTATAGATCACGGGAACACCGGGGAGCTGTTTTTT
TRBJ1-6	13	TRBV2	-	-	CASNSGAHSPLHF	TGTGCCAGCAATAGCGGGGCCCATTCACCCCTCCACTTT
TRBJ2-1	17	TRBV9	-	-	CASSVGVAGAAYNEQFF	TGTGCCAGCAGCGTAGGTGTGGCGGGTGCAGCCTACAATGAGCAGTTCTTC
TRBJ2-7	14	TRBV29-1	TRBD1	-	CSVEGGQGAYEQYF	TGCAGCGTTGAAGGGGGACAGGGGGCCTACGAGCAGTACTTC
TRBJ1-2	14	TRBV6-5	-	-	CASRRPPPGYGYTF	TGTGCCAGCAGACGACCGCCCCCGGGGTACGGCTACACCTTC
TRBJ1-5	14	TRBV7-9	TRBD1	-	CASSRQGADEPQHF	TGTGCCAGCAGCCGACAGGGGGCGGACGAGCCCCAGCATTTT
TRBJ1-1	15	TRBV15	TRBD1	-	CATSRDPGGSDEAFF	TGTGCCACCAGCAGAGATCCAGGGGGCTCGGATGAAGCTTTCTTT
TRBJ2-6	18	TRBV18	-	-	CASSLTGTQDSGANVLTF	TGTGCCAGCTCGCTTACCGGGACGCAGGACTCTGGGGCCAACGTCCTGACTTTC
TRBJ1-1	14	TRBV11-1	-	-	CASSLGGDTTEAFF	TGTGCCAGCAGCTTAGGAGGGGACACCACTGAAGCTTTCTTT
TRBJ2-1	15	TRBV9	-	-	CASSVVPSSYNEQFF	TGTGCCAGCAGCGTAGTACCGAGCTCCTACAATGAGCAGTTCTTC
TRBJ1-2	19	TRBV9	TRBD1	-	CASSGNRDRAFLANYGYTF	TGTGCCAGCAGCGGAAACCGGGACAGGGCTTTTTTGGCTAACTATGGCTACACCTTC
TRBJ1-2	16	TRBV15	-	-	CATSRGHSQSNYGYTF	TGTGCCACCAGCAGAGGGCACAGCCAATCTAACTATGGCTACACCTTC
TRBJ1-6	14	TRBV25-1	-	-	CASSGEPTPSPLHF	TGTGCCAGCAGTGGGGAACCGACGCCATCACCCCTCCACTTT
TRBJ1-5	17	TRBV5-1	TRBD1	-	CASSLVPQGARGQPQHF	TGCGCCAGCAGCTTGGTTCCACAGGGGGCGCGGGGTCAGCCCCAGCATTTT
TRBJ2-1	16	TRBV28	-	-	CASSLLGSLPYNEQFF	TGTGCCAGCAGTTTATTGGGTAGTCTTCCTTACAATGAGCAGTTCTTC
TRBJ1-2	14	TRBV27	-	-	CASSWREGNYGYTF	TGTGCCAGCAGTTGGCGGGAGGGAAACTATGGCTACACCTTC
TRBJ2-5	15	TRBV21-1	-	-	CASSKGGGNGETQYF	TGTGCCAGCAGCAAAGGAGGAGGGAACGGGGAGACCCAGTACTTC
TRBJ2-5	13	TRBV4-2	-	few	CASSQDRRETQYF	TGTGCCAGCAGCCAAGATAGGAGAGAGACCCAGTACTTC
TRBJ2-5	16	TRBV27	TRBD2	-	CASSKGLAGDGETQYF	TGTGCCAGCAGTAAGGGACTAGCGGGAGACGGAGAGACCCAGTACTTC
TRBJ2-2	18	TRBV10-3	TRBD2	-	CAISERSLAVTNTGELFF	TGTGCCATCAGTGAGCGGTCGCTAGCGGTGACTAACACCGGGGAGCTGTTTTTT
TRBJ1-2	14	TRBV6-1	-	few	CASSEGLMNYGYTF	TGTGCCAGCAGTGAAGGACTGATGAACTATGGCTACACCTTC
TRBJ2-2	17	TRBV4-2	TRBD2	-	CASSQVTSGRASGELFF	TGTGCCAGCAGCCAAGTGACTAGCGGGAGGGCCTCCGGGGAGCTGTTTTTT
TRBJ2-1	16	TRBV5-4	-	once	CASSLNSGSSYNEQFF	TGTGCCAGCAGTTTAAACTCAGGGAGCTCCTACAATGAGCAGTTCTTC
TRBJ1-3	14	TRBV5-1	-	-	CASSETGFGNTIYF	TGCGCCAGCAGCGAGACCGGGTTCGGAAACACCATATATTTT
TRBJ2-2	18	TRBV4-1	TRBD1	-	CASSQDLGQGGFTGELFF	TGCGCCAGCAGCCAAGATCTGGGACAGGGTGGTTTTACCGGGGAGCTGTTTTTT
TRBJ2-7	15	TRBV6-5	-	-	CASSPERGSSYEQYF	TGTGCCAGCAGTCCCGAGAGGGGGAGCTCCTACGAGCAGTACTTC
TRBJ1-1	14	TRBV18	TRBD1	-	CASSRTGGGMEAFF	TGTGCCAGCTCTCGCACAGGGGGCGGAATGGAAGCTTTCTTT
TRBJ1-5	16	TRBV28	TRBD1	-	CASSSVETGVNGPQHF	TGTGCCAGCAGTTCCGTCGAGACAGGGGTCAATGGGCCCCAGCATTTT
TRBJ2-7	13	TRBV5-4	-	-	CASSGVQGHEQYF	TGTGCCAGCAGCGGCGTACAGGGCCACGAGCAGTACTTC
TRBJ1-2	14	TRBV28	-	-	CASSLEGKGYGYTF	TGTGCCAGCAGTTTGGAGGGGAAAGGCTATGGCTACACCTTC
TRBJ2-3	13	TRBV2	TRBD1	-	CASSGTGEDTQYF	TGTGCCAGCAGCGGGACAGGGGAAGATACGCAGTATTTT
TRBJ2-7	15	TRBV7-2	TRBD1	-	CASSLGPGTAYEQYF	TGTGCCAGCAGCTTAGGACCCGGGACAGCCTACGAGCAGTACTTC
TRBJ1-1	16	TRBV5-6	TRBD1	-	CASSLYRQGSNTEAFF	TGTGCCAGCAGCCTGTACCGACAGGGATCGAACACTGAAGCTTTCTTT
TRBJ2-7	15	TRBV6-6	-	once	CASSRGTVSSYEQYF	TGTGCCAGCAGTCGGGGGACGGTCAGCTCCTACGAGCAGTACTTC
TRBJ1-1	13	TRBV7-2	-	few	CASSTQGNTEAFF	TGTGCCAGCAGCACCCAGGGGAACACTGAAGCTTTCTTT
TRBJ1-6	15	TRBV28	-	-	CASSFFGQSDSPLHF	TGTGCCAGCAGTTTTTTTGGACAGAGCGATTCACCCCTCCACTTT
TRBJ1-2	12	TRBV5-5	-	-	CASQPMGLGYTF	TGTGCCAGCCAGCCGATGGGGCTCGGCTACACCTTC
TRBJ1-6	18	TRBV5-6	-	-	CASSYFPTANNYNSPLHF	TGTGCCAGCAGCTACTTCCCGACAGCGAATAACTATAATTCACCCCTCCACTTT
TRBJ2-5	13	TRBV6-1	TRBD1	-	CASVNRGQETQYF	TGTGCCAGCGTGAACAGGGGGCAAGAGACCCAGTACTTC
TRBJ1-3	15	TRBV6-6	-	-	CASSYKGGSGNTIYF	TGTGCCAGCAGTTACAAGGGGGGGAGTGGAAACACCATATATTTT